This T cell receptor (beta chain) emerged from a study of blood T cell repertoires in COVID-19. On the study more broadly: The study drew acute and convalescent COVID-19 samples from the United States, Italy and Spain.

The data were produced by immunoSEQ multiplex PCR, yet TCRdb's version contains in-frame clones alone and is incomplete. The table lists fewer than 100,000 clones, about 90% of them singletons. The germline gives CDR1 LNHDA, CDR2 SQIVND (reference sequence). V gave up 6 bases and J gave up 4 bases, with 15 bases separating them. CDR3 size: 14 residues. The rearrangement links TRBV19 to TRBJ1-1, with TRBD1 as a possible D gene (5 bases). The sequence was collected from a human donor with acute or convalescent COVID-19. The donor label of this sample is uncertain. Material: peripheral blood. This CDR3 reads CASRHVRGTTEAFF. For the CDR3, the DNA is TGTGCCAGTAGACATGTTAGGGGTACCACTGAAGCTTTCTTT.